Presented here are 3 T cell receptor beta chains from one specimen sequenced in a study of blood T cell repertoires in COVID-19. This table comes from immunoSEQ multiplex PCR, and its TCRdb copy is limited to in-frame clones, with some not included. The table shows around 250,000 clones, with 88% occurring only once. Sequencing input: PBMCs or T cells enriched from blood (not recorded which). The receptors come from a woman aged 40 to 50 who had been exposed to COVID-19.

The chain has TRBV7-3 and TRBJ2-5; possibly TRBD1 for D (5 bases). The germline CDR1 and CDR2 sequences are SGHTA and FQGTGA. The CDR3 loop spans 15 amino acids. V lost 0 bases and J lost 2, with 10 bases in between. CDR3 sequence: CASSLTGREQETQYF. As DNA, the CDR3 is TGTGCCAGCAGCTTAACAGGCAGGGAACAAGAGACCCAGTACTTC.

V gene TRBV9 combines with J gene TRBJ1-2, with D perhaps matching TRBD1 (5 bases). Germline V lookup: CDR1 SGDLS, CDR2 YYNGEE. V was shortened by 6 bases and J by 7 bases, with 25 bases between the two germline ends. The CDR3 runs 16 residues. This chain's CDR3 is CASNSGHYTGGGGYTF. The CDR3 DNA follows: TGTGCCAGCAATAGTGGTCACTACACCGGGGGAGGTGGCTACACCTTC.

This chain connects TRBV6-4 to TRBJ2-7; 9 nucleotides align to TRBD1. Germline V gives CDR1 MRHNA, CDR2 SNTAGT. The CDR3 length is 15 residues. Here the CDR3 DNA reads TGTGCCAGCAGCGACTTAGGACAGGGGTCCCACGAGCAGTACGTC. Translated, it gives CASSDLGQGSHEQYV.